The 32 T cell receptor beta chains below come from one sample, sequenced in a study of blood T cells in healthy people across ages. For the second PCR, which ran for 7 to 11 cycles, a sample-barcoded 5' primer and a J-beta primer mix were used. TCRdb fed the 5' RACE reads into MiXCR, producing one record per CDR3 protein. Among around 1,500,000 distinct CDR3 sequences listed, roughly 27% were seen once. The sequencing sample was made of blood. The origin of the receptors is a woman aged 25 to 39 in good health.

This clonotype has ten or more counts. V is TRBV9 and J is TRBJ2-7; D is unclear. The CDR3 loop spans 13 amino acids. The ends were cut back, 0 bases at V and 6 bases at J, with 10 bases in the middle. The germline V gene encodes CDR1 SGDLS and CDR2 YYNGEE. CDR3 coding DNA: TGTGCCAGCAGCGTAGATTCCAGTGGCGAGCAGTACTTC. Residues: CASSVDSSGEQYF.

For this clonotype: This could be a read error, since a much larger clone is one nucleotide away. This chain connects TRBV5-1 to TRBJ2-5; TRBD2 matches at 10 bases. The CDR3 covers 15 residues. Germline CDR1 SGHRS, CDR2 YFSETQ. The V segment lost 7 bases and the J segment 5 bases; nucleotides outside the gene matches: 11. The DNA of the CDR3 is TGCGCCAGCCCTCCACCTAGCGGGAGTAGGGAGACCCAGTACTTC. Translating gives CASPPPSGSRETQYF.

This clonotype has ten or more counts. For the CDR3, the DNA is TGTGCCAGCAAAACAGGGAAGAACTATGGCTACACCTTC. Protein sequence: CASKTGKNYGYTF. The V and J genes are TRBV6-1 and TRBJ1-2, with a possible D match to TRBD1 (6 bases). The CDR3 length is 13 residues. V lost 7 bases, J lost 2 bases, and 11 bases lay in between. CDR1 is MNHNS and CDR2 is SASEGT in the germline V gene.

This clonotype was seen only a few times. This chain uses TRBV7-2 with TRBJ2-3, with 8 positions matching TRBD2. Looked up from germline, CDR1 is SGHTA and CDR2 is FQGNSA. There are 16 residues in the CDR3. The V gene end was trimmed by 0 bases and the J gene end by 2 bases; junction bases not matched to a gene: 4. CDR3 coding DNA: TGTGCCAGCAGCTTAGCTGCGGGGGGACTCACAGATACGCAGTATTTT. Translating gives CASSLAAGGLTDTQYF.

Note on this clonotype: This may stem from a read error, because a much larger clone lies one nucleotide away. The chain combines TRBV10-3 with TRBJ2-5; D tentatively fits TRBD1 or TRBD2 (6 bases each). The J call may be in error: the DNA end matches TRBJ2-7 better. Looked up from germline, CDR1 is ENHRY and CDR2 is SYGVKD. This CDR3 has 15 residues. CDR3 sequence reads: CAISEDRQGRNEQYF. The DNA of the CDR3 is TGTGCCATCAGTGAAGACCGGCAGGGGAGGAACGAGCAGTACTTC.

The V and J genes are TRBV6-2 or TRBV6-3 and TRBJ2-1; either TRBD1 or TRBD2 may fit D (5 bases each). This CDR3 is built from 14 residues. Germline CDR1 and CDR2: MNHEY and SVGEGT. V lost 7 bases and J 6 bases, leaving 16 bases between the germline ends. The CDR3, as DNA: TGTGCCAGCACCCACCAGGGAGAAGTCAATGAGCAGTTCTTC. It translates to CASTHQGEVNEQFF.

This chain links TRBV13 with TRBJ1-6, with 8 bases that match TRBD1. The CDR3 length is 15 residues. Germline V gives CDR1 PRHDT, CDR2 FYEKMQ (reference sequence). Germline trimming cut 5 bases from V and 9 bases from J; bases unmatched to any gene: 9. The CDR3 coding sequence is TGTGCCAGCAGCCTAAAGACAGGGGAGTTTTCACCCCTCCACTTT. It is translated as CASSLKTGEFSPLHF.

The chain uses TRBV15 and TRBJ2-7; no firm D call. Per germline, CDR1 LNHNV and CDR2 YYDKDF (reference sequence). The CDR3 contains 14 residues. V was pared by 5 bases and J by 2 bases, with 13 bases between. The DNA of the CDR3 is TGTGCCACCAGCGCGAAACACCTCCCCTACGAGCAGTACTTC. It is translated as CATSAKHLPYEQYF.

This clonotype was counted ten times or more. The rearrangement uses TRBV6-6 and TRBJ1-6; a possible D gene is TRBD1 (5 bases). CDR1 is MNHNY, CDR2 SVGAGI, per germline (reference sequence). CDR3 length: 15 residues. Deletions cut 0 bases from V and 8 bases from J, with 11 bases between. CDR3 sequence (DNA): TGTGCCAGCAGTTACTCGAGGCAGGGAGATTCACCCCTCCACTTT. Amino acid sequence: CASSYSRQGDSPLHF.

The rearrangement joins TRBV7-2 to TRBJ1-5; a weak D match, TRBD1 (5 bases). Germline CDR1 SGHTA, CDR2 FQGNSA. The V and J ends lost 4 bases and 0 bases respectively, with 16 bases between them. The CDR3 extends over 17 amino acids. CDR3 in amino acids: CASSSGAGGRSNQPQHF. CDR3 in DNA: TGTGCCAGCAGCTCAGGCGCGGGGGGTCGTAGCAATCAGCCCCAGCATTTT.

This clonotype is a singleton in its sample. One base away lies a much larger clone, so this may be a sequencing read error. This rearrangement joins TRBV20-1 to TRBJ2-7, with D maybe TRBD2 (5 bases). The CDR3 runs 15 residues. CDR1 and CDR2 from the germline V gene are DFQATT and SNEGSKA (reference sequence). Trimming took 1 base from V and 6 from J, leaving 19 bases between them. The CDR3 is CSARGRALRSSEQYF. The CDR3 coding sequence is TGCAGTGCTAGAGGGCGGGCCCTTAGGTCCAGCGAGCAGTACTTC.

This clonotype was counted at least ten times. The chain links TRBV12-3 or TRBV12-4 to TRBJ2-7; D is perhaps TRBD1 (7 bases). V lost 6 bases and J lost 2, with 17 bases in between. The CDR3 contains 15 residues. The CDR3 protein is CASRPRGTVPYEQYF. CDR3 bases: TGTGCCAGCAGGCCCCGGGGGACAGTTCCCTACGAGCAGTACTTC.

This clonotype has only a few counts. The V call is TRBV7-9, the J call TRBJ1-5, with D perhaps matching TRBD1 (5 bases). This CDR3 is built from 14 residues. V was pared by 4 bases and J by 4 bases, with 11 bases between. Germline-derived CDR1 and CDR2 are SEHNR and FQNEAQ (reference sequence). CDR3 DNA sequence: TGTGCCAGCAGCTACGGGACTCAAAATCAGCCCCAGCATTTT. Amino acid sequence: CASSYGTQNQPQHF.

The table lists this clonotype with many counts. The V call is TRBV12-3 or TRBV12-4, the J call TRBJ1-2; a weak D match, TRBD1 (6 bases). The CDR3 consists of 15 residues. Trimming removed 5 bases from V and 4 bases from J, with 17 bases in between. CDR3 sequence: CASSPGEGGAYGYTF. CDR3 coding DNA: TGTGCCAGCAGTCCTGGAGAGGGGGGCGCCTATGGCTACACCTTC.

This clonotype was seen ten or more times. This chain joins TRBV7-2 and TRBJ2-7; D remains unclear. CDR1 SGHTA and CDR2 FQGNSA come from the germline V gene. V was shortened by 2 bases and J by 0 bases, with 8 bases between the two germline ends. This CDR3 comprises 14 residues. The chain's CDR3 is CASSLRIISYEQYF. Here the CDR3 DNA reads TGTGCCAGCAGCTTAAGGATAATCTCCTACGAGCAGTACTTC.

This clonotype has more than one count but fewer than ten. The CDR3 DNA reads as TGCAGCGTTGACGCCCCGGGGGGATCCACAGATACGCAGTATTTT. As protein: CSVDAPGGSTDTQYF. The chain uses TRBV29-1 and TRBJ2-3, with 7 bases fitting TRBD2. CDR1 and CDR2 from the germline V gene are SQVTM and ANQGSEA. With 3 bases clipped from V and 2 bases from J, the junction kept 8 bases outside the gene matches. The CDR3 loop spans 15 amino acids.

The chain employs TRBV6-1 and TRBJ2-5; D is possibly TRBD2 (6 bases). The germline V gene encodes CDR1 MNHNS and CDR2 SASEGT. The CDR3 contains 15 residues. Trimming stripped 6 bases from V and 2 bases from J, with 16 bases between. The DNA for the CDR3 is TGTGCCAGCAGATTACGGGGGACCAAGCAAGAGACCCAGTACTTC. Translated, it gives CASRLRGTKQETQYF.

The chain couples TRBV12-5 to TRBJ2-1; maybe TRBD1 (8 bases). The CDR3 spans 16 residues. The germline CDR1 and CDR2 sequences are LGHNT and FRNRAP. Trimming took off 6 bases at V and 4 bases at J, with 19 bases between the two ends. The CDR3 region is CASGLEVQGGYNEQFF. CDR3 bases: TGTGCTAGTGGCCTTGAGGTACAGGGGGGGTACAATGAGCAGTTCTTC.

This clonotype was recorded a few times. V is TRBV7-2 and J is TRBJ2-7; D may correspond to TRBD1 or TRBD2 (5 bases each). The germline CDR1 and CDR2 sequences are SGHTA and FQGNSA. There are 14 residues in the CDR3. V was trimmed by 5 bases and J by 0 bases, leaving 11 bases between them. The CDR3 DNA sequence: TGTGCCAGCAGCCAAGTGGGGGTCTCCTACGAGCAGTACTTC. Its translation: CASSQVGVSYEQYF.

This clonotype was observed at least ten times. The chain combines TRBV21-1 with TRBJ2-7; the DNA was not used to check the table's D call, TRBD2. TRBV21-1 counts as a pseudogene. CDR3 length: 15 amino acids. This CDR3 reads CASMLTSGGTYEQYF. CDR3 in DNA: TGTGCCAGCATGCTCACTAGCGGGGGAACCTACGAGCAGTACTTC.

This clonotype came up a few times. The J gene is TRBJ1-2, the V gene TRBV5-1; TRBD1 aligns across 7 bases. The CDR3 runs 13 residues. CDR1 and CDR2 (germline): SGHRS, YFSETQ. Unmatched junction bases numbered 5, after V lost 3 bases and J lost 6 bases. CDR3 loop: CASSSDRFDGYTF. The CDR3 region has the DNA TGCGCCAGCAGCTCGGACAGGTTTGATGGCTACACCTTC.

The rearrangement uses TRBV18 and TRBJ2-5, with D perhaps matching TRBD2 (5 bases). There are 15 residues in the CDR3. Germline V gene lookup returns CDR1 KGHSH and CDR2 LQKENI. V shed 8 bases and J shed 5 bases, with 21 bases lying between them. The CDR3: CASSSDGVGVETQYF. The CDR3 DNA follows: TGTGCCAGCAGTTCGGACGGGGTGGGAGTGGAGACCCAGTACTTC. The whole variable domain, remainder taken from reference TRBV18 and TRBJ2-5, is NAGVMQNPRHLVRRRGQEARLRCSPMKGHSHVYWYRQLPEEGLKFMVYLQKENIIDESGMPKERFSAEFPKEGPSILRIQQVVRGDSAAYFCASSSDGVGVETQYFGPGTRLLVL.

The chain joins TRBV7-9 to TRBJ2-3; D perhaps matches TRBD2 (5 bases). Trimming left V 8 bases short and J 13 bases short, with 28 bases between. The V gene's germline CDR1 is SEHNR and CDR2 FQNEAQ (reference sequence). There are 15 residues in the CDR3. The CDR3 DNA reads TGTGCCAGCGGACCTCTGCGGGCACACTCCCTGCAGGAGTATTTT. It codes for CASGPLRAHSLQEYF.

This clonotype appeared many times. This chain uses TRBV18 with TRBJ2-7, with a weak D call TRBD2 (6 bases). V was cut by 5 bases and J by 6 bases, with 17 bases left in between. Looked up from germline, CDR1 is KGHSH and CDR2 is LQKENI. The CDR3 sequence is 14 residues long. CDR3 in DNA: TGTGCCAGCTCATCAAATCCCGGGAGTGGCGAGCAGTACTTC. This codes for CASSSNPGSGEQYF. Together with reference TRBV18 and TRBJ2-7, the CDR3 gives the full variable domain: NAGVMQNPRHLVRRRGQEARLRCSPMKGHSHVYWYRQLPEEGLKFMVYLQKENIIDESGMPKERFSAEFPKEGPSILRIQQVVRGDSAAYFCASSSNPGSGEQYFGPGTRLTVT.

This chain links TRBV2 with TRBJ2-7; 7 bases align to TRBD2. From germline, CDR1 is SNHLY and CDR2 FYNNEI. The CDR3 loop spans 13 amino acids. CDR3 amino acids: CACGGGGRNEQYF. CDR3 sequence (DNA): TGTGCGTGTGGCGGGGGAGGTAGAAACGAGCAGTACTTC.

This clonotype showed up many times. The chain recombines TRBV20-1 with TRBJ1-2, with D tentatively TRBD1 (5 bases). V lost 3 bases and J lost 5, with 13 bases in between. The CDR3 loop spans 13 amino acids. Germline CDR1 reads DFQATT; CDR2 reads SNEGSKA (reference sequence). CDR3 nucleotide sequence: TGCAGTGCTAGGGGAGGACACTCATATGGCTACACCTTC. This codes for CSARGGHSYGYTF.

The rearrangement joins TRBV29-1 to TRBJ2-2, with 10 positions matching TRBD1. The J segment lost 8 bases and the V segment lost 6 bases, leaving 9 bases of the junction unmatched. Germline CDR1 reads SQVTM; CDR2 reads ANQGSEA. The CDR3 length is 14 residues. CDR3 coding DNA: TGCAGCGTGGGCCGGGACAGGGGTAGGGGGGAGCTGTTTTTT. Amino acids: CSVGRDRGRGELFF.

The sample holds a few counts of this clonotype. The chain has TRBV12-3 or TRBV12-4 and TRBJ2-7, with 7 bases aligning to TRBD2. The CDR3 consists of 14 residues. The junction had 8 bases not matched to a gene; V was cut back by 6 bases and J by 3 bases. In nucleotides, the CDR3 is TGTGCCAGCAGCACCCGGGGGGTAAACTACGAGCAGTACTTC. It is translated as CASSTRGVNYEQYF.

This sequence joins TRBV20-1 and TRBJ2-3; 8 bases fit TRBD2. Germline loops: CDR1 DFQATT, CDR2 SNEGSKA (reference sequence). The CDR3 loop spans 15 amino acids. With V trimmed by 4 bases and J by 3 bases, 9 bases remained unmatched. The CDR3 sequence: CSANPGGGRTDTQYF. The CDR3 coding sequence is TGCAGTGCTAACCCTGGCGGGGGGAGGACAGATACGCAGTATTTT.

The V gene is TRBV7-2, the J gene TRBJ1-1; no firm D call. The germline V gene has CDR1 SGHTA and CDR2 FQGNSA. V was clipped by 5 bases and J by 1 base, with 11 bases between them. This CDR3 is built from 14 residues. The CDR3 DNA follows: TGTGCCAGCAGCGTACGGGGAGCGAACACTGAAGCTTTCTTT. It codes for CASSVRGANTEAFF. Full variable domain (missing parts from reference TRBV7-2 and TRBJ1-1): GAGVSQSPSNKVTEKGKDVELRCDPISGHTALYWYRQSLGQGLEFLIYFQGNSAPDKSGLPSDRFSAERTGGSVSTLTIQRTQQEDSAVYLCASSVRGANTEAFFGQGTRLTVV.

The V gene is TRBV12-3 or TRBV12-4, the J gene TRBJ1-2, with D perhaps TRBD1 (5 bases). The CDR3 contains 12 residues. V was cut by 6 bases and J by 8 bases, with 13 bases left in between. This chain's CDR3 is CASSNAGGGYTF. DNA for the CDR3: TGTGCCAGCAGCAACGCGGGGGGAGGCTACACCTTC.

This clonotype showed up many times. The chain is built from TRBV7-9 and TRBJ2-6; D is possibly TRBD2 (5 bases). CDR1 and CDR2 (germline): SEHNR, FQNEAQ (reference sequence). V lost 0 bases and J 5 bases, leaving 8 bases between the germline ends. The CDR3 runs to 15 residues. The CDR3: CASSLAWERANVLTF. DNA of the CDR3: TGTGCCAGCAGCTTAGCGTGGGAGAGGGCCAACGTCCTGACTTTC.